These T cell receptor beta chains were read from a single sample in a study of blood T cell repertoires in COVID-19. Method: immunoSEQ multiplex PCR; TCRdb's copy keeps in-frame clones and lacks some. The sample shows some 180,000 clones, roughly 89% of them seen only once. The sequenced sample was peripheral blood. All receptors derive from a middle-aged man with acute or convalescent COVID-19. Both conserved end residues are part of each CDR3. A D gene is named only where the DNA matches it firmly. Rows give clone size only sometimes, using once, few, many, or a class for an expanded clone.

NA	NA	TRBV11-2	TRBJ1-6	TGTGCCAGCAGCTTATTATCGGGAATCGCAGGACCGAATTCACCCCTCCACTTT	CASSLLSGIAGPNSPLHF
once	NA	TRBV5-1	TRBJ2-2	TGCGCCAGCCGGGACAATTCCGCCGGGGAGCTGTTTTTT	CASRDNSAGELFF
once	NA	TRBV4-3	TRBJ1-2	TGCGCCAGCAGCCAAGATGTCAGACGGGGAGAGGGTGGCTACACCTTC	CASSQDVRRGEGGYTF
NA	TRBD1	TRBV11-2	TRBJ2-5	TGTGCCAGCAGCCCCAACAGGGGTGTGGAGACCCAGTACTTC	CASSPNRGVETQYF
NA	TRBD1	TRBV19	TRBJ2-5	TGTGCCAGTAGTCCCGGGACAGGGGTAGGAGAGACCCAGTACTTC	CASSPGTGVGETQYF
NA	NA	TRBV11-2	TRBJ2-5	TGTGCCAGCAGCTTACTTGACAGGCGCCAAGAGACCCAGTACTTC	CASSLLDRRQETQYF
NA	NA	TRBV3-1/TRBV3-2	TRBJ2-7	TGTGCCAGCAGCCCTTACGGGGGGCGCCCCTACGAGCAGTACTTC	CASSPYGGRPYEQYF
NA	TRBD1	TRBV5-1	TRBJ2-5	TGCGCCAGCAGCTTTCGGGGACAGGGAGAGACCCAGTACTTC	CASSFRGQGETQYF
NA	TRBD2	TRBV7-8	TRBJ2-1	TGTGCCAGCAGCTTAGGAGCGGGGGGCGGGTACAATGAGCAGTTCTTC	CASSLGAGGGYNEQFF
NA	TRBD2	TRBV20-1	TRBJ2-7	TGCAGTGCTAGTTTACTAGCGGGGGCGGCCTACGAGCAGTACTTC	CSASLLAGAAYEQYF
NA	TRBD1	TRBV5-6	TRBJ1-2	TGTGCCAGCAGCCAAGGACAGGGCTTTGCGGGCTACACCTTC	CASSQGQGFAGYTF
NA	NA	TRBV9	TRBJ1-3	TGTGCCAGCAGCGTAGGGGGGGACCGATCTGGAAACACCATATATTTT	CASSVGGDRSGNTIYF
once	TRBD1	TRBV25-1	TRBJ1-5	TGTGCCAGCAGCCCCAACGGACAGGGGGCTCAGCCCCAGCATTTT	CASSPNGQGAQPQHF
NA	TRBD2	TRBV5-4	TRBJ2-5	TGTGCCAGCAGCCCGCGGGGGGGGAGGGGTCAAGAGACCCAGTACTTC	CASSPRGGRGQETQYF
NA	NA	TRBV6-1	TRBJ2-2	TGTGCCAGCAGTGATCGGCGGAAGAACACCGGGGAGCTGTTTTTT	CASSDRRKNTGELFF
NA	NA	TRBV5-4	TRBJ2-7	TGTGCCAGCAGCTTGGGTGGGAGCTCCTACGAGCAGTACTTC	CASSLGGSSYEQYF
once	NA	TRBV3-1/TRBV3-2	TRBJ2-3	TGTGCCAGCAGCCAAGGGACTATGCAGTATTTT	CASSQGTMQYF
NA	NA	TRBV5-1	TRBJ2-7	TGCGCCAGCAGCTTGGTGCCAGGGCAGAGCTCCTACGAGCAGTACTTC	CASSLVPGQSSYEQYF
NA	NA	TRBV6-5	TRBJ1-2	TGTGCCAGCAGCCCCGGGGGGGTTTACTATGGCTACACCTTC	CASSPGGVYYGYTF
few	NA	TRBV11-2	TRBJ1-1	TGTGCCAGCAGCTTAGACGGGGACACTGAAGCTTTCTTT	CASSLDGDTEAFF
NA	NA	TRBV11-2	TRBJ1-4	TGTGCCAGCAGCTTACGATCAGGTGGAGAAAAACTGTTTTTT	CASSLRSGGEKLFF
few	NA	TRBV30	TRBJ2-7	TGTGCCTGGAGTGTATTAACTAACTACGAGCAGTACTTC	CAWSVLTNYEQYF
NA	NA	TRBV5-1	TRBJ2-1	TGCGCCAGCAGCCGCGACAACAATGAGCAGTTCTTC	CASSRDNNEQFF
NA	NA	TRBV27	TRBJ1-4	TGTGCCAGCGCCCGGTGGGGCACGACTAATGAAAAACTGTTTTTT	CASARWGTTNEKLFF
NA	NA	TRBV4-1	TRBJ1-1	TGCGCCAGCAGCCAACATGACAGGCAGAACACTGAAGCTTTCTTT	CASSQHDRQNTEAFF